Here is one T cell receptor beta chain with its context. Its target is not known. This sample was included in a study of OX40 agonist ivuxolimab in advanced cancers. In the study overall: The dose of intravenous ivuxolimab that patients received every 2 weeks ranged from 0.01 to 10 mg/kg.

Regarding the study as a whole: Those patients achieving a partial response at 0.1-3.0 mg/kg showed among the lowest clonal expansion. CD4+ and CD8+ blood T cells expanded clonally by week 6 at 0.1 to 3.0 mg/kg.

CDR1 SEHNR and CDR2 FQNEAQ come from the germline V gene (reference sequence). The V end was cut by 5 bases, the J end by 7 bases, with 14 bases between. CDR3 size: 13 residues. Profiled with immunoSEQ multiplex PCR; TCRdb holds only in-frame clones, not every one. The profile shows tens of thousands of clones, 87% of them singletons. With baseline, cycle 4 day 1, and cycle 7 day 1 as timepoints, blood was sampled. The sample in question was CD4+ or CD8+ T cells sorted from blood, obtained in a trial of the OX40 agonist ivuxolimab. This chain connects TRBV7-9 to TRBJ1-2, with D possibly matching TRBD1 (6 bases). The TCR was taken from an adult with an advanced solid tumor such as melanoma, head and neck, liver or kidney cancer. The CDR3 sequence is CASSQSGAFGYTF. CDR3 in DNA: TGTGCCAGCAGCCAATCAGGGGCTTTTGGCTACACCTTC.